This TCR beta chain was captured in a study of CD8 T cells in Susac syndrome. Sequencing of TCR beta was carried out in blood CD8+ and CD4+ T cells. Multiple sclerosis controls were treatment-naive patients with stable or active relapsing-remitting disease. Negative magnetic isolation gave CD8+ and CD4+ cells; FACS enriched CD8+ TEMRA. With 4 bases removed from V and 9 bases from J, the gap between germline ends came to 11 bases. This CDR3 has 12 amino acids. Germline V CDR1 and CDR2: LGHDT, YNNKEL (reference sequence). An amount of RNA that ranged from about 0.45 to 1 ug was reverse transcribed with random hexamers. With immunoSEQ multiplex PCR, TCR beta CDR3 was amplified across 54 Vbeta and 13 Jbeta. TCRdb redid the calling of the immunoSEQ multiplex PCR reads with MiXCR, one entry per CDR3 protein. The table shows 100,000 to 150,000 distinct CDR3 sequences, with more than 85% occurring only once.

This rearrangement joins TRBV3-1 to TRBJ2-3; perhaps TRBD2 as D (6 bases). The receptor was derived from a human donor with multiple sclerosis. The sequenced material came from CD4+ T cells from PBMCs. CDR3 DNA: TGTGCCAGCAGCCCCCAGGAGGGGACGCAGTATTTT. This gives the protein CASSPQEGTQYF.